The 16 T cell receptor beta chains below were found in one sample sequenced in a study of PD-1 blockade in classical Hodgkin lymphoma. Time point of the sample: cycle 4 day 1 (C4D1), after 6 weeks of nivolumab. Each patient experienced a relapse that followed autologous stem cell transplantation, and brentuximab vedotin exposure varied. This table comes from immunoSEQ multiplex PCR, and its TCRdb copy is limited to in-frame clones, with some not included. The sample carries around 65,000 clones, 70% to 90% recorded once. This specimen was peripheral blood mononuclear cells (PBMCs), taken before the fourth cycle of nivolumab. These TCRs come from a human donor with classical Hodgkin lymphoma.

This clone has a handful of counts. The chain employs TRBV7-6 and TRBJ1-5; D not resolved. From germline, CDR1 is SGHVS and CDR2 FNYEAQ. V was trimmed by 3 bases and J by 3 bases, leaving 6 bases between them. The CDR3 spans 13 residues. This CDR3 is CASSLSLNQPQHF. CDR3 nucleotides: TGTGCCAGCAGCTTGAGCCTCAATCAGCCCCAGCATTTT.

This sequence joins TRBV28 and TRBJ2-1, with D maybe TRBD2 (6 bases). The CDR3 spans 16 residues. The germline V and J ends were trimmed by 7 bases and 4 bases, with 20 bases remaining between them. CDR1 MDHEN and CDR2 SYDVKM come from the germline V gene. In DNA form, the CDR3 reads TGTGCCAGCACCTCACCCGGGACTTGGCCTTACAATGAGCAGTTCTTC. It translates to CASTSPGTWPYNEQFF.

V usage is TRBV6-6 and J usage is TRBJ1-1; the match to TRBD1 covers 12 bases. CDR3 length equals 15 residues. Unmatched junction bases numbered 5, after V lost 5 bases and J lost 4 bases. Germline lookup yields CDR1 MNHNY and CDR2 SVGAGI (reference sequence). The CDR3 here is CASSPGQGAGTEAFF. In nucleotides, the CDR3 is TGTGCCAGCAGTCCGGGACAGGGGGCCGGCACTGAAGCTTTCTTT.

The chain recombines TRBV4-1 with TRBJ2-5; D is perhaps TRBD2 (7 bases). The CDR3 totals 13 residues. CDR1 is MGHRA, CDR2 YSYEKL, per germline. The V and J ends lost 4 bases and 5 bases respectively, with 11 bases between them. The CDR3 sequence: CASSRGGVETQYF. In nucleotides, the CDR3 is TGCGCCAGCAGCCGGGGGGGCGTGGAGACCCAGTACTTC.

This sequence joins TRBV5-1 and TRBJ2-3; 11 bases map to TRBD2. This CDR3 region has 15 residues. Losses at the gene ends were 4 bases for V and 4 bases for J; bases not matched to a gene: 5. CDR1 and CDR2 from the germline V gene are SGHRS and YFSETQ. The CDR3, as DNA: TGCGCCAGCAGCCCTAGCGGGGGGAGCCCAGATACGCAGTATTTT. This codes for CASSPSGGSPDTQYF.

This chain joins TRBV2 and TRBJ1-2; tentative D call: TRBD1 (5 bases). V was shortened by 5 bases and J by 6 bases, with 16 bases between the two germline ends. Per germline, CDR1 SNHLY and CDR2 FYNNEI. The CDR3 runs 14 residues. The CDR3 DNA reads as TGTGCCAGCAGTCTATCCGCGGGGCGGGATGGCTACACCTTC. This translates into CASSLSAGRDGYTF.

V usage is TRBV18 and J usage is TRBJ1-4; D call uncertain. Germline-derived CDR1 and CDR2 are KGHSH and LQKENI. Between the trimmed V and J ends, which lost 3 bases and 2 bases, there was a span of 10 bases. This CDR3 comprises 15 residues. CDR3 bases: TGTGCCAGCTCACCCCCCGGGAGGACTAATGAAAAACTGTTTTTT. It encodes CASSPPGRTNEKLFF.

The chain links TRBV7-2 to TRBJ1-2; 9 nucleotides align to TRBD1. The CDR3 sequence is 15 residues long. V lost 5 bases and J lost 2; bases outside the gene matches: 6. Germline V lookup: CDR1 SGHTA, CDR2 FQGNSA. The CDR3 DNA is TGTGCCAGCAGCCCGTGGACAGGGGCAAACTATGGCTACACCTTC. Translated: CASSPWTGANYGYTF.

In its sample, this clone was seen once. This chain connects TRBV7-2 to TRBJ1-4, with D possibly being TRBD1 (5 bases). The germline V and J ends were trimmed by 3 bases and 10 bases, with 15 bases remaining between them. This CDR3 has 14 amino acids. CDR1 is SGHTA and CDR2 is FQGNSA in the germline V gene. The CDR3 DNA follows: TGTGCCAGCAGCTTCAAGCAGGGAAGGGGAAAACTGTTTTTT. Translating gives CASSFKQGRGKLFF.

This chain links TRBV10-3 with TRBJ2-5; TRBD2 matches 10 bases. Germline V lookup: CDR1 ENHRY, CDR2 SYGVKD. The CDR3 has 13 amino acids. V lost 10 bases and J lost 1; bases outside the gene matches: 3. The CDR3 sequence: CATLAGAQETQYF. The CDR3 coding sequence is TGTGCCACCCTAGCGGGGGCCCAAGAGACCCAGTACTTC.

This chain joins TRBV2 and TRBJ1-5; TRBD1 matches 9 bases. Germline CDR1 SNHLY, CDR2 FYNNEI. The J segment lost 2 bases and the V segment lost 4 bases, leaving 3 bases of the junction unmatched. This CDR3 comprises 15 residues. Here the CDR3 reads CASSGGQGGNQPQHF. The CDR3 DNA is TGTGCCAGCAGTGGGGGACAGGGCGGCAATCAGCCCCAGCATTTT.

The V gene is TRBV19, the J gene TRBJ2-1; TRBD2 matches 7 bases. J lost 3 bases, V lost 11 bases, and 7 bases had no gene match. The V gene's germline CDR1 is LNHDA and CDR2 SQIVND (reference sequence). The CDR3 length is 13 residues. This CDR3 is CAALRDYYNEQFF. In DNA, the CDR3 is TGTGCCGCCCTCCGGGACTACTACAATGAGCAGTTCTTC.

The V gene is TRBV5-1, the J gene TRBJ2-3; D gene ambiguous. V was trimmed by 0 bases and J by 2 bases, leaving 7 bases between them. The V gene's germline CDR1 is SGHRS and CDR2 YFSETQ. This CDR3 has 14 amino acids. The DNA of the CDR3 is TGCGCCAGCAGCTTGGGGGTACCCACAGATACGCAGTATTTT. Protein product: CASSLGVPTDTQYF.

The chain combines TRBV2 with TRBJ1-3, with D hard to call. Looked up from germline, CDR1 is SNHLY and CDR2 is FYNNEI. V lost 3 bases and J 12 bases, leaving 9 bases between the germline ends. The CDR3 is 11 residues long. The chain's CDR3 is CASSDELNIYF. The CDR3 DNA follows: TGTGCCAGCAGTGACGAACTTAACATATATTTT.

J is TRBJ2-5 and V is TRBV5-1, with TRBD2 as a possible D gene (5 bases). The germline gives CDR1 SGHRS, CDR2 YFSETQ. The CDR3 sequence is 12 residues long. V lost 3 bases to trimming and J lost 4 bases, with 7 bases between them. DNA for the CDR3: TGCGCCAGCAGCTCCGAGGGAGAGACCCAGTACTTC. This translates into CASSSEGETQYF.

This chain uses TRBV2 with TRBJ2-5; 10 bases are shared with TRBD2. This CDR3 region has 16 residues. The trim removed 7 bases at V and 7 bases at J, leaving 15 bases unmatched. Germline V gene lookup returns CDR1 SNHLY and CDR2 FYNNEI. The DNA for the CDR3 is TGTGCCAGCACCACAGCGGGAGCGGGGGGGTTAACGACCCAGTACTTC. This translates into CASTTAGAGGLTTQYF.